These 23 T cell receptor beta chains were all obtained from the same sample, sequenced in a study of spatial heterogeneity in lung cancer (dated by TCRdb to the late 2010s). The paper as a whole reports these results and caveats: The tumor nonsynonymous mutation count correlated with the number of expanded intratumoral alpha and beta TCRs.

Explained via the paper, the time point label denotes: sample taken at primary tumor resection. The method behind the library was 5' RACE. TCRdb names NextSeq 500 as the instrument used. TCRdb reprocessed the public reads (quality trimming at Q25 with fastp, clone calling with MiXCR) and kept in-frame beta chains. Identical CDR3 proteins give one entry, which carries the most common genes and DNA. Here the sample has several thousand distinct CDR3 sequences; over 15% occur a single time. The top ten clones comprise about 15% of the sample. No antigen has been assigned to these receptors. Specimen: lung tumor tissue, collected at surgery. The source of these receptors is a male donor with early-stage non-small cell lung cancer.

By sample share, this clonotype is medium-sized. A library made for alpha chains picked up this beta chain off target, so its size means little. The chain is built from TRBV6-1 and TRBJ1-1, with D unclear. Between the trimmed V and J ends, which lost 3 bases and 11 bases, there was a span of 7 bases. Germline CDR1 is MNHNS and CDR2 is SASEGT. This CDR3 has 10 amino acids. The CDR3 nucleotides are TGTGCCAGCAGTGACAGGCTCGCTTTCTTT. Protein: CASSDRLAFF.

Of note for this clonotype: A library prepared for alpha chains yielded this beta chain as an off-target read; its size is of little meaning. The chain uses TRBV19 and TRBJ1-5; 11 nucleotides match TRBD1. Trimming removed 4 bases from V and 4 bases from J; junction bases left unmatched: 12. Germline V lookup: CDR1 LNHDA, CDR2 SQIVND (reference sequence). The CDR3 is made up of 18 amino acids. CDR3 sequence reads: CASSTRGFGTGGNQPQHF. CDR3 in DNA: TGTGCCAGTAGTACGCGGGGTTTTGGGACAGGGGGAAATCAGCCCCAGCATTTT.

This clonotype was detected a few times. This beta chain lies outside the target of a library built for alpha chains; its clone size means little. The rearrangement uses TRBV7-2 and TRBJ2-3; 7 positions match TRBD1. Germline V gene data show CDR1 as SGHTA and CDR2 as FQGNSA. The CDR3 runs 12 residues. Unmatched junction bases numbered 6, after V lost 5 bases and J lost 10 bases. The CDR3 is CASSLKTGPQYF. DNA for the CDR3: TGTGCCAGCAGCCTAAAGACAGGGCCGCAGTATTTT. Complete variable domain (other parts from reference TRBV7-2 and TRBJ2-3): GAGVSQSPSNKVTEKGKDVELRCDPISGHTALYWYRQSLGQGLEFLIYFQGNSAPDKSGLPSDRFSAERTGGSVSTLTIQRTQQEDSAVYLCASSLKTGPQYFGPGTRLTVL.

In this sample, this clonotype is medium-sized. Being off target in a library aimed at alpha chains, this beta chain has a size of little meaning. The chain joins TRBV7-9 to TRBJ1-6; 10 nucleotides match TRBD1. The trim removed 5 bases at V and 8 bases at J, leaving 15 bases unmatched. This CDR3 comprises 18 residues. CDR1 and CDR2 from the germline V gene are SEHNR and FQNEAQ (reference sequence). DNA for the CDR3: TGTGCCAGCAGCGCCGGGACAGGGGCGCCGCTCGATGATTCACCCCTCCACTTT. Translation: CASSAGTGAPLDDSPLHF.

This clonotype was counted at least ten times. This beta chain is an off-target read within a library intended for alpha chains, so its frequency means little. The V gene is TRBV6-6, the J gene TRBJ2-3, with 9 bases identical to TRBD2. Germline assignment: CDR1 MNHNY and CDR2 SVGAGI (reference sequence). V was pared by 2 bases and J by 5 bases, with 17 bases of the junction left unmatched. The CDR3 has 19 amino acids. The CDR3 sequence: CASSYISRSGGPFGDTQYF. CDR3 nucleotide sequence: TGTGCCAGCAGTTACATCAGCCGAAGCGGGGGGCCCTTTGGAGATACGCAGTATTTT.

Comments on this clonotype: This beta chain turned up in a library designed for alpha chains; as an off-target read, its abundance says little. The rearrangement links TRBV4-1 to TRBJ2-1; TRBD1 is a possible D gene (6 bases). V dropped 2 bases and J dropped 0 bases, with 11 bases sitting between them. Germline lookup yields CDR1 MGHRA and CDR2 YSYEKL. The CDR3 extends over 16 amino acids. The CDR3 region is CASSQRTASSYNEQFF. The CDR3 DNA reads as TGCGCCAGCAGCCAAAGGACAGCGAGCTCCTACAATGAGCAGTTCTTC.

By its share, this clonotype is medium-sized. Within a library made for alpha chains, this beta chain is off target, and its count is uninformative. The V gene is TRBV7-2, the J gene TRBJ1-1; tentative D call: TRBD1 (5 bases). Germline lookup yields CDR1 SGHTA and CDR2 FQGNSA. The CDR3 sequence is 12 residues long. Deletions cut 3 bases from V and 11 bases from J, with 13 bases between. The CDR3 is CASSFSGMWAFF. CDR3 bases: TGTGCCAGCAGCTTCTCAGGGATGTGGGCTTTCTTT.

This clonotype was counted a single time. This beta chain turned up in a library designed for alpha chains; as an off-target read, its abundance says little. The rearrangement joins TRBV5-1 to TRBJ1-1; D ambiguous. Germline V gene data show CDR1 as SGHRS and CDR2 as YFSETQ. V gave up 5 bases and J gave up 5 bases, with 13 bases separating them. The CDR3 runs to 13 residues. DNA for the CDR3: TGCGCCAGCAGTTCCGGGTCTGGGACTGAAGCTTTCTTT. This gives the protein CASSSGSGTEAFF.

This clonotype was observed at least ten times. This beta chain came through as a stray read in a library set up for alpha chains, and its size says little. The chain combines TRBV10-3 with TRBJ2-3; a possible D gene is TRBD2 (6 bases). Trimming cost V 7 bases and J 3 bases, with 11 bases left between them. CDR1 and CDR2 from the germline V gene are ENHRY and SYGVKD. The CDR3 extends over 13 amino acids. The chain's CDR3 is CAITAEGTDTQYF. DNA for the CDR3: TGTGCCATCACGGCGGAGGGTACAGATACGCAGTATTTT.

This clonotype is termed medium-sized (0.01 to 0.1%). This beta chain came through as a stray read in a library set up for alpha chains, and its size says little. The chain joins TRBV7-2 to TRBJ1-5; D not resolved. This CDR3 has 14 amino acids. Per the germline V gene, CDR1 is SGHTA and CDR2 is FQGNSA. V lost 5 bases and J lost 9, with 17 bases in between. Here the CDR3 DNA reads TGTGCCAGCAGCACCGGACCGCGTAGCGGGCCCCAGCATTTT. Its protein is CASSTGPRSGPQHF.

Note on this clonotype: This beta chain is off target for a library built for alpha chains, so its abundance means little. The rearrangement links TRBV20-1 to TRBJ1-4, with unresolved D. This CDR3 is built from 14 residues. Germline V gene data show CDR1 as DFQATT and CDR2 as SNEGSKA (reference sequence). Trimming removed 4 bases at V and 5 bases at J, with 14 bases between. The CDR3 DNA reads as TGCAGTGCTACCCATCTAGGAGGGAATGAAAAACTGTTTTTT. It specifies CSATHLGGNEKLFF.

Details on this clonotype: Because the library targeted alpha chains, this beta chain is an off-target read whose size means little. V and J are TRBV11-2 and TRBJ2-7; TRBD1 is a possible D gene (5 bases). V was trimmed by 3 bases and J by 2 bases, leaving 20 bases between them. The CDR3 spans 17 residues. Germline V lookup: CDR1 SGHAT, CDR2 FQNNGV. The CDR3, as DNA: TGTGCCAGCAGCTTTGCACCCGACACCTGGGGCACCTACGAGCAGTACTTC. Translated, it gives CASSFAPDTWGTYEQYF.

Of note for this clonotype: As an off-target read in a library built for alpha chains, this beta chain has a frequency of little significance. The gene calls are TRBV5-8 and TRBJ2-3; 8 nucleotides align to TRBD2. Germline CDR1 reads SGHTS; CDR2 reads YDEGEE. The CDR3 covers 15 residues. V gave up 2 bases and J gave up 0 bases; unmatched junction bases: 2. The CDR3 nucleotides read TGTGCCAGCAGCTTTGCGGGGGGAAGCACAGATACGCAGTATTTT. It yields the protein CASSFAGGSTDTQYF.

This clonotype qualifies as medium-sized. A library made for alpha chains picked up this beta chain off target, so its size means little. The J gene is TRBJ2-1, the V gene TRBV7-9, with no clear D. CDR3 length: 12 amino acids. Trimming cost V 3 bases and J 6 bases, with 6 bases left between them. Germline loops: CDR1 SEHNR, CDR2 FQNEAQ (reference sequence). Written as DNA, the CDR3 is TGTGCCAGCAGCTTTCGGGCCAATGAGCAGTTCTTC. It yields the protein CASSFRANEQFF. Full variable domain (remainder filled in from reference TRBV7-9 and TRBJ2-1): DTGVSQNPRHKITKRGQNVTFRCDPISEHNRLYWYRQTLGQGPEFLTYFQNEAQLEKSRLLSDRFSAERPKGSFSTLEIQRTEQGDSAMYLCASSFRANEQFFGPGTRLTVL.

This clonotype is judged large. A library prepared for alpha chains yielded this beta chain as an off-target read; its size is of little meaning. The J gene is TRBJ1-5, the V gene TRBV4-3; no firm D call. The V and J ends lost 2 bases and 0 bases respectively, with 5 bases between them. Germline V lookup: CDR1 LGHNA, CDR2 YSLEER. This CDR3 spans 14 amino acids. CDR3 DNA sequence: TGCGCCAGCAGCCAACACACTAGCAATCAGCCCCAGCATTTT. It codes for CASSQHTSNQPQHF.

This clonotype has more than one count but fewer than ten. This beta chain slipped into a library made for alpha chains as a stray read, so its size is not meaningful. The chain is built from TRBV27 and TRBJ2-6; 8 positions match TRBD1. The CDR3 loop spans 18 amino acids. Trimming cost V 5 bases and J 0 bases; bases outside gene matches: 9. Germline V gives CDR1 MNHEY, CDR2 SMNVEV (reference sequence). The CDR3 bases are TGTGCCAGCAGTGACCCGACAGGGGCGTACTCTGGGGCCAACGTCCTGACTTTC. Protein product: CASSDPTGAYSGANVLTF.

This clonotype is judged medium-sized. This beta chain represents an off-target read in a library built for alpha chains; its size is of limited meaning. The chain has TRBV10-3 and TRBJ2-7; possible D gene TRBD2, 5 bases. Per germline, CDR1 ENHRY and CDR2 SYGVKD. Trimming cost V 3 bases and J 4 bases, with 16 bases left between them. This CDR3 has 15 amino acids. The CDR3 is CAISDPRERRYEQYF. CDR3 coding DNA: TGTGCCATCAGTGACCCGAGGGAGCGGAGGTACGAGCAGTACTTC.

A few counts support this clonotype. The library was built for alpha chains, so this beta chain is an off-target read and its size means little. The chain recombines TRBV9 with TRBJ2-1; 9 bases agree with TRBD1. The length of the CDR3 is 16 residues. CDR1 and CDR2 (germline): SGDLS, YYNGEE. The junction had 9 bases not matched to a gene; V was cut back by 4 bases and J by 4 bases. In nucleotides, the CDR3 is TGTGCCAGCAGCCCTGGGACAGGGAAACAGTACAATGAGCAGTTCTTC. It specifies CASSPGTGKQYNEQFF.

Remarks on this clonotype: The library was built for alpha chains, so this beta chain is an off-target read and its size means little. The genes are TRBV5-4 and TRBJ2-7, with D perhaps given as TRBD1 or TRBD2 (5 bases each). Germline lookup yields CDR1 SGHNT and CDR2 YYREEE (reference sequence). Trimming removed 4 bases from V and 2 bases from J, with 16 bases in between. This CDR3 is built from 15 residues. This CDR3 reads CASSLDGGTAYEQYF. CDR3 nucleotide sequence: TGTGCCAGCAGCCTCGATGGGGGAACAGCCTACGAGCAGTACTTC.

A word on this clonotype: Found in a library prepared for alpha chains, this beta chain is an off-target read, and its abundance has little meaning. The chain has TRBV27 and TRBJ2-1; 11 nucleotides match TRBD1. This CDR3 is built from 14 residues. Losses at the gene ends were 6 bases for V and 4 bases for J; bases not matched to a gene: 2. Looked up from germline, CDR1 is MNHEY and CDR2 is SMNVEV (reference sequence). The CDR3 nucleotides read TGTGCCAGCAGCCGGGACAGGGGGTACAATGAGCAGTTCTTC. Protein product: CASSRDRGYNEQFF.

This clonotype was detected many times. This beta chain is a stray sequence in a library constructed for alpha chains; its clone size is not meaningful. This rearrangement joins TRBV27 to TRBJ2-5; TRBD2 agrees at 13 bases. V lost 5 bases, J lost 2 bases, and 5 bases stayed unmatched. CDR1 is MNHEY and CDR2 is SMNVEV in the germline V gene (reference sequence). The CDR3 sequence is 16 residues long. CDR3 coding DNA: TGTGCCAGCAGTCCCCAGGGACTAGCGGGGCAAGAGACCCAGTACTTC. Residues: CASSPQGLAGQETQYF.

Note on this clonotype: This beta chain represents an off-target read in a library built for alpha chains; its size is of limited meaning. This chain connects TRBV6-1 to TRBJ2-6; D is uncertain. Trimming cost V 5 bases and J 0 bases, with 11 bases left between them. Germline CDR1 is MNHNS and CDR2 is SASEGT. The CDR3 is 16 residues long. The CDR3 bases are TGTGCCAGCAGTAGCAGGTCGAGCTCTGGGGCCAACGTCCTGACTTTC. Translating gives CASSSRSSSGANVLTF.

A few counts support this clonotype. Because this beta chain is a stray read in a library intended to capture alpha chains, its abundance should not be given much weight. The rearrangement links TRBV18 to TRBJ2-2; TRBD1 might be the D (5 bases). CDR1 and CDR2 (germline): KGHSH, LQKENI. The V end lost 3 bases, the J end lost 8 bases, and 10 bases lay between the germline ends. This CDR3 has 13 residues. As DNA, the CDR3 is TGTGCCAGCTCACCGGGGCACGTGGGGGAGCTGTTTTTT. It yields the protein CASSPGHVGELFF.